These 19 T cell receptor beta chains were all obtained from the same sample, sequenced in a study of PD-1 blockade in classical Hodgkin lymphoma (TCRdb year 2020). Library preparation used the immunoSEQ multiplex PCR assay. TCRdb carries this immuneACCESS record with in-frame sequences only. Its versions omit some clonotypes, under half of them owing to an unresolved V gene in the studies checked, with the rest unexplained. The sample data list approximately 29,000 clones, and roughly 77% of these were observed just once. The ten largest clones take up 15% to 20% of the sample. The intended sense of this specimen's time point label: cycle 4 day 1 (C4D1), after around six weeks of nivolumab. All trial patients had relapsed after autologous stem cell transplantation, with cohorts A, B and C differing in prior brentuximab vedotin exposure. The material was peripheral blood mononuclear cells (PBMCs), obtained before the fourth cycle of nivolumab. These TCRs come from a human donor with classical Hodgkin lymphoma.

V and J are TRBV6-1 and TRBJ1-1; D gene ambiguous. The CDR3 consists of 14 residues. CDR1 and CDR2 from the germline V gene are MNHNS and SASEGT. V lost 6 bases to trimming and J lost 0 bases, with 11 bases between them. Here the CDR3 DNA reads TGTGCCAGCAGGCAGGTATTCATGAACACTGAAGCTTTCTTT. Residues: CASRQVFMNTEAFF.

The chain uses TRBV5-1 and TRBJ2-2; maybe TRBD2 (5 bases). The length of the CDR3 is 14 residues. CDR1 and CDR2 from the germline V gene are SGHRS and YFSETQ. V was shortened by 0 bases and J by 7 bases, with 10 bases between the two germline ends. The CDR3 DNA reads TGCGCCAGCAGCTTGGGAGATGGGAGCGGGGAGCTGTTTTTT. Protein sequence: CASSLGDGSGELFF.

The chain is built from TRBV5-5 and TRBJ2-1; 8 bases map to TRBD2. Germline CDR1 reads SGHKS; CDR2 reads YYEKEE (reference sequence). The CDR3 consists of 15 residues. J gave up 6 bases and V 2 bases, and 7 bases lay outside the gene matches. The CDR3 reads CASSLQTSVSNEQFF. In DNA, the CDR3 is TGTGCCAGCAGCTTACAGACTAGCGTGTCCAATGAGCAGTTCTTC.

The chain carries TRBV4-2 and TRBJ2-3; D remains ambiguous. V gave up 0 bases and J gave up 6 bases, with 7 bases separating them. The V gene's germline CDR1 is LGHNA and CDR2 YNFKEQ. The CDR3 spans 13 residues. The DNA for the CDR3 is TGTGCCAGCAGCCAAGATCGAAGGGATACGCAGTATTTT. Encoded protein: CASSQDRRDTQYF.

The chain is built from TRBV18 and TRBJ2-7; D is perhaps TRBD1 (6 bases). Germline lookup yields CDR1 KGHSH and CDR2 LQKENI. V was shortened by 6 bases and J by 3 bases, with 15 bases between the two germline ends. The CDR3 consists of 14 residues. The CDR3 protein is CASSMGHGVYEQYF. CDR3 bases: TGTGCCAGCTCGATGGGACACGGAGTCTACGAGCAGTACTTC.

This chain links TRBV28 with TRBJ2-1; D possibly corresponds to TRBD1 (6 bases). The CDR3 has 12 amino acids. CDR1 and CDR2 from the germline V gene are MDHEN and SYDVKM. Deletions cut 6 bases from V and 6 bases from J, with 9 bases between. CDR3 coding DNA: TGTGCCAGCAGACTGACAGGCAATGAGCAGTTCTTC. As protein: CASRLTGNEQFF.

The CDR3 here is CATSSGQQRGGLDTQYF. The CDR3 DNA reads as TGTGCCACCAGCAGTGGACAACAGCGGGGAGGCTTAGATACGCAGTATTTT. The rearrangement joins TRBV15 to TRBJ2-3, with 7 bases aligning to TRBD2. The trim removed 3 bases at V and 5 bases at J, leaving 14 bases unmatched. Germline V gives CDR1 LNHNV, CDR2 YYDKDF (reference sequence). This CDR3 region has 17 residues.

The chain has TRBV28 and TRBJ1-5, with 7 bases aligning to TRBD1. The CDR3 totals 14 residues. Germline CDR1 MDHEN, CDR2 SYDVKM. V trimming: 6 bases; J trimming: 2 bases; junction bases outside the gene matches: 4. The CDR3 bases are TGTGCCAGCAGACAGGGGTCGGGCAATCAGCCCCAGCATTTT. Protein: CASRQGSGNQPQHF.

V and J are TRBV6-1 and TRBJ2-3; D might be TRBD1 (6 bases). Trimming removed 4 bases from V and 2 bases from J, with 10 bases in between. This CDR3 comprises 14 residues. The germline V gene encodes CDR1 MNHNS and CDR2 SASEGT. Here the CDR3 DNA reads TGTGCCAGCAGTGTGGGGGCCCCCACAGATACGCAGTATTTT. This sequence encodes CASSVGAPTDTQYF.

V is TRBV19 and J is TRBJ2-7, with a possible D match to TRBD2 (5 bases). Germline V gives CDR1 LNHDA, CDR2 SQIVND (reference sequence). V shed 3 bases and J shed 6 bases, with 18 bases lying between them. The CDR3 has 15 amino acids. This CDR3 reads CASSIGRQMEAEQYF. CDR3 DNA sequence: TGTGCCAGTAGTATCGGACGCCAGATGGAGGCCGAGCAGTACTTC.

The CDR3 loop reads CASMASGSPEQYF. The CDR3 coding sequence is TGTGCCAGCATGGCTAGCGGGAGTCCCGAGCAGTACTTC. The genes are TRBV28 and TRBJ2-7, with 10 bases aligning to TRBD2. V dropped 7 bases and J dropped 6; count of bases not matched to a gene: 6. This CDR3 has 13 amino acids. Germline CDR1 MDHEN, CDR2 SYDVKM.

This chain uses TRBV19 with TRBJ1-5; 7 bases are shared with TRBD1. There are 13 residues in the CDR3. Trimming cost V 4 bases and J 7 bases; bases outside gene matches: 4. Germline CDR1 reads LNHDA; CDR2 reads SQIVND (reference sequence). CDR3 in DNA: TGTGCCAGTAGTACACAGGGGACCCAGCCCCAGCATTTT. It codes for CASSTQGTQPQHF.

This clone appeared a few times. The rearrangement links TRBV2 to TRBJ2-2; D is undetermined. CDR1 and CDR2 (germline): SNHLY, FYNNEI. This CDR3 comprises 12 residues. The V gene lost 1 base and the J gene lost 5 bases, with 2 bases spanning the gap. The CDR3 DNA reads TGTGCCAGCAGTGAAGAAACCGGGGAGCTGTTTTTT. Encoded protein: CASSEETGELFF.

This clone was seen a few times. The V gene is TRBV9, the J gene TRBJ2-1; D is possibly TRBD1 (6 bases). The ends were cut back, 6 bases at V and 4 bases at J, with 17 bases in the middle. CDR3 size: 15 residues. CDR1 is SGDLS, CDR2 YYNGEE, per germline. For the CDR3, the DNA is TGTGCCAGCAACCTAGACGGGGACACTTACAATGAGCAGTTCTTC. This codes for CASNLDGDTYNEQFF.

A few counts support this clone. CDR3 region: CASSLGTAYEQYF. CDR3 nucleotide sequence: TGTGCCAGCAGCTTAGGGACAGCCTACGAGCAGTACTTC. The rearrangement joins TRBV7-8 to TRBJ2-7; the D gene is possibly TRBD1 (6 bases). V lost 1 base and J 2 bases, leaving 6 bases between the germline ends. Looked up from germline, CDR1 is SGHVS and CDR2 is FQNEAQ. The CDR3 consists of 13 residues. Combining the CDR3 with reference TRBV7-8 and TRBJ2-7 gives the whole variable domain GAGVSQSPRYKVAKRGQDVALRCDPISGHVSLFWYQQALGQGPEFLTYFQNEAQLDKSGLPSDRFFAERPEGSVSTLKIQRTQQEDSAVYLCASSLGTAYEQYFGPGTRLTVT.

V is TRBV5-1 and J is TRBJ2-1, with 7 nucleotides matching TRBD2. The CDR3 loop spans 16 amino acids. CDR1 and CDR2 from the germline V gene are SGHRS and YFSETQ. With V trimmed by 0 bases and J by 1 base, 4 bases remained unmatched. The CDR3: CASSLVMGGSYNEQFF. The CDR3 DNA sequence: TGCGCCAGCAGCTTGGTGATGGGAGGGTCCTACAATGAGCAGTTCTTC. The full variable domain, its missing parts supplied by reference TRBV5-1 and TRBJ2-1, is KAGVTQTPRYLIKTRGQQVTLSCSPISGHRSVSWYQQTPGQGLQFLFEYFSETQRNKGNFPGRFSGRQFSNSRSEMNVSTLELGDSALYLCASSLVMGGSYNEQFFGPGTRLTVL.

The V and J genes are TRBV19 and TRBJ1-5, with D possibly matching TRBD1 (6 bases). The germline V gene has CDR1 LNHDA and CDR2 SQIVND (reference sequence). Trimming left V 6 bases short and J 4 bases short, with 16 bases between. The CDR3 runs 15 residues. The CDR3, as DNA: TGTGCCAGTAGGGGGGGAGGGGGTAGTAATCAGCCCCAGCATTTT. It specifies CASRGGGGSNQPQHF.

The table lists this clone with a few counts. The V call is TRBV10-3, the J call TRBJ2-1; D is possibly TRBD2 (5 bases). The CDR3 runs to 15 residues. Germline V gene data show CDR1 as ENHRY and CDR2 as SYGVKD. V lost 3 bases, J lost 4 bases, and 13 bases lay in between. The CDR3 DNA reads TGTGCCATCAGTGACTCTCGGGGAAATTACAATGAGCAGTTCTTC. This encodes CAISDSRGNYNEQFF.

The chain couples TRBV9 to TRBJ2-3; 9 positions match TRBD2. V lost 2 bases and J lost 5; bases outside the gene matches: 3. The CDR3 is 14 residues long. The V gene's germline CDR1 is SGDLS and CDR2 YYNGEE. CDR3 loop: CASSVRLAEDTQYF. CDR3 DNA sequence: TGTGCCAGCAGCGTGAGACTAGCGGAAGATACGCAGTATTTT.